Below are 15 T cell receptor beta chains sequenced from a single sample in a study of T cell changes during pregnancy in multiple sclerosis. Assay: immunoSEQ multiplex PCR; the TCRdb copy retains only in-frame clones and omits some. The sample holds about 22,000 clones, about 89% seen once. Sequenced here: CD4+ T cells from peripheral blood mononuclear cells, sampled in the third trimester of pregnancy. These receptors originate from a female donor in good health, enrolled as a control in a pregnancy study.

The chain joins TRBV27 to TRBJ2-7; D is possibly TRBD1 (5 bases). The CDR3 runs to 11 residues. Germline CDR1 and CDR2: MNHEY and SMNVEV (reference sequence). V lost 6 bases and J lost 2, with 5 bases in between. CDR3: CASRDTYEQYF. The CDR3 nucleotides are TGTGCCAGCAGGGACACCTACGAGCAGTACTTC.

The chain employs TRBV30 and TRBJ2-1, with D perhaps matching TRBD1 (6 bases). The V end lost 7 bases, the J end lost 1 base, and 14 bases lay between the germline ends. The CDR3 covers 14 residues. Germline-derived CDR1 and CDR2 are GTSNPN and SVGIG (reference sequence). The CDR3: CAYSGTRSYNEQFF. In DNA form, the CDR3 reads TGTGCCTATTCCGGGACACGGTCCTACAATGAGCAGTTCTTC.

This rearrangement joins TRBV29-1 to TRBJ1-2; tentative D call: TRBD1 (6 bases). The germline CDR1 and CDR2 sequences are SQVTM and ANQGSEA. CDR3 size: 13 residues. Deletions cut 5 bases from V and 2 bases from J, with 12 bases between. The CDR3 DNA follows: TGCAGCGTTCAAACCCAGGGGAACTATGGCTACACCTTC. Its translation is CSVQTQGNYGYTF. Together with reference TRBV29-1 and TRBJ1-2, the CDR3 gives the full variable domain: SAVISQKPSRDICQRGTSLTIQCQVDSQVTMMFWYRQQPGQSLTLIATANQGSEATYESGFVIDKFPISRPNLTFSTLTVSNMSPEDSSIYLCSVQTQGNYGYTFGSGTRLTVV.

Only one count was recorded for this clone. The V and J genes are TRBV30 and TRBJ2-4; 7 bases match TRBD2. CDR1 GTSNPN and CDR2 SVGIG come from the germline V gene (reference sequence). V was clipped by 4 bases and J by 1 base; unmatched bases: 1. This CDR3 has 13 amino acids. The CDR3 loop is CAWTGGAKNIQYF. CDR3 nucleotide sequence: TGTGCCTGGACCGGGGGGGCCAAAAACATTCAGTACTTC.

By sample fraction, this clone is medium-sized. Here the CDR3 reads CAWTTGNTEAFF. CDR3 sequence (DNA): TGTGCCTGGACGACAGGGAACACTGAAGCTTTCTTT. The V and J genes are TRBV30 and TRBJ1-1; TRBD1 might be the D (6 bases). Germline V gene data show CDR1 as GTSNPN and CDR2 as SVGIG (reference sequence). Trimming left V 4 bases short and J 1 base short, with 7 bases between. This CDR3 has 12 amino acids.

V and J are TRBV5-4 and TRBJ2-7; D might be TRBD2 (6 bases). The germline CDR1 and CDR2 sequences are SGHNT and YYREEE (reference sequence). The CDR3 spans 13 residues. Trimming removed 0 bases at V and 6 bases at J, with 10 bases between. CDR3 in amino acids: CASSLVRGGEQYF. The CDR3 DNA reads TGTGCCAGCAGCTTGGTTCGGGGAGGCGAGCAGTACTTC. Using reference TRBV5-4 and TRBJ2-7 for the parts outside the CDR3, the full variable domain is ETGVTQSPTHLIKTRGQQVTLRCSSQSGHNTVSWYQQALGQGPQFIFQYYREEENGRGNFPPRFSGLQFPNYSSELNVNALELDDSALYLCASSLVRGGEQYFGPGTRLTVT.

The chain couples TRBV7-8 to TRBJ1-4, with no clear D. The CDR3 is 13 residues long. Trimming left V 1 base short and J 12 bases short, with 12 bases between. Germline lookup yields CDR1 SGHVS and CDR2 FQNEAQ. Here the CDR3 reads CASSLGLAKELFF. Written as DNA, the CDR3 is TGTGCCAGCAGCTTAGGTTTAGCCAAGGAACTGTTTTTT.

The chain employs TRBV7-8 and TRBJ1-1; TRBD1 might be the D (6 bases). This CDR3 is built from 14 residues. Between the trimmed V and J ends, which lost 1 base and 4 bases, there was a span of 10 bases. Germline CDR1 reads SGHVS; CDR2 reads FQNEAQ. Written as DNA, the CDR3 is TGTGCCAGCAGCTTAGAGGGGGGGATCACTGAAGCTTTCTTT. Translation gives CASSLEGGITEAFF.

V and J are TRBV6-1 and TRBJ2-7; no firm D call. Germline CDR1 MNHNS, CDR2 SASEGT. V was clipped by 7 bases and J by 0 bases, with 16 bases between them. The CDR3 covers 15 residues. In nucleotides, the CDR3 is TGTGCCAGCACCACCGCGGCACTACACTCCTACGAGCAGTACTTC. This gives the protein CASTTAALHSYEQYF.

Notes on this clone: The same CDR3 can be traced to other DNA sequences in this sample. The chain employs TRBV5-1 and TRBJ2-7, with a weak D call TRBD2 (6 bases). V lost 1 base and J 5 bases, leaving 7 bases between the germline ends. There are 12 residues in the CDR3. CDR1 is SGHRS, CDR2 YFSETQ, per germline. This CDR3 is CASSLTGDEQYF. The CDR3 DNA follows: TGCGCCAGCAGCTTGACGGGAGACGAGCAGTACTTC.

The gene calls are TRBV10-3 and TRBJ2-3, with 12 positions matching TRBD1. V lost 4 bases, J lost 6 bases, and 8 bases stayed unmatched. The CDR3 runs 16 residues. The germline CDR1 and CDR2 sequences are ENHRY and SYGVKD. CDR3 bases: TGTGCCATCAGTGCCGTACCGGGACAGGGGGCTGATACGCAGTATTTT. This codes for CAISAVPGQGADTQYF.

The rearrangement joins TRBV5-4 to TRBJ2-7; 10 nucleotides match TRBD1. Per the germline V gene, CDR1 is SGHNT and CDR2 is YYREEE (reference sequence). The V gene end was trimmed by 0 bases and the J gene end by 4 bases; junction bases not matched to a gene: 10. The CDR3 covers 17 residues. CDR3 amino acids: CASSLGTRTGGIYEQYF. In nucleotides, the CDR3 is TGTGCCAGCAGCTTGGGAACCAGGACAGGGGGAATATACGAGCAGTACTTC.

The V call is TRBV28, the J call TRBJ2-7; 9 positions agree with TRBD1. The germline CDR1 and CDR2 sequences are MDHEN and SYDVKM. Trimming took 5 bases from V and 1 from J; bases not matched to a gene: 6. The CDR3 has 15 amino acids. The CDR3 DNA reads as TGTGCCAGCAGTACGGGACAGGGAGGGTCCTACGAGCAGTACTTC. This codes for CASSTGQGGSYEQYF.

The V gene is TRBV19, the J gene TRBJ2-4; 7 nucleotides agree with TRBD2. The trim removed 7 bases at V and 9 bases at J, leaving 12 bases unmatched. The CDR3 length is 14 residues. Germline assignment: CDR1 LNHDA and CDR2 SQIVND (reference sequence). The CDR3 bases are TGTGCCAGTACCATACCAGGACTAGGAGGCATTCAGTACTTC. This codes for CASTIPGLGGIQYF.

The chain couples TRBV10-3 to TRBJ2-5, with 8 bases that match TRBD2. Germline CDR1 reads ENHRY; CDR2 reads SYGVKD. The ends lost 4 bases at V and 5 bases at J; junction bases unmatched: 9. The CDR3 totals 15 residues. The CDR3 spells CAISGEGRGAETQYF. DNA of the CDR3: TGTGCCATCAGTGGAGAGGGGCGGGGGGCGGAGACCCAGTACTTC.